This T cell receptor (beta chain) was profiled in a study of T cells after somatic rescue of genetic block. This CDR3 is 14 amino acids long. The ends were cut back, 0 bases at V and 5 bases at J, with 10 bases in the middle. Germline CDR1 MNHEY, CDR2 SVGAGI. Profiled with immunoSEQ multiplex PCR; TCRdb holds only in-frame clones, not every one. The sample consists of 15,000 or so clones, 72% of them appearing once. The rearrangement uses TRBV6-5 and TRBJ2-5; tentative D call: TRBD2 (5 bases). The TCR originated in a boy between 10 and 17 years old. The sample comprised peripheral blood mononuclear cells (PBMCs). DNA for the CDR3: TGTGCCAGCAGTTACTCGAGGGCTGGGGAGACCCAGTACTTC. Amino acid sequence: CASSYSRAGETQYF.